These T cell receptor beta chains were read from a single sample in a study of T cell responses to AZD1222 COVID-19 vaccine. Repertoires were generated with immunoSEQ multiplex PCR, while TCRdb's copy carries only in-frame clones and drops some. This table holds fewer than 120,000 clones, about 81% found once. Here the sequenced sample was peripheral blood, taken on day 0 of AZD1222 vaccination. The source is an adult in good health. Both conserved end residues are part of each CDR3. D genes are given only for firm matches. Part of the rows lack a size; the others show once, few, many or a class for expanded clones.

>-|TRBV19|TRBJ1-1|TRBD1
CASSMGDSPYPAFF
TGTGCCAGTAGTATGGGGGACAGCCCATATCCAGCTTTCTTT
>-|TRBV28|TRBJ2-6|-
CASSPPRGSGANVLTF
TGTGCCAGCAGTCCCCCCCGAGGCTCTGGGGCCAACGTCCTGACTTTC
>-|TRBV4-1|TRBJ1-6|TRBD1
CASSYGQGNSPLHF
TGCGCCAGCAGTTATGGACAGGGAAATTCACCCCTCCACTTT
>-|TRBV9|TRBJ2-7|TRBD1
CASSGGTGNYEQYF
TGTGCCAGCAGCGGGGGGACAGGGAACTACGAGCAGTACTTC
>-|TRBV7-9|TRBJ1-4|-
CASSHLTDANEKLFF
TGTGCCAGCAGCCACCTGACAGACGCGAATGAAAAACTGTTTTTT
>-|TRBV10-3|TRBJ2-7|TRBD1
CAISVPSGGREQYF
TGTGCCATCAGTGTTCCCTCAGGGGGCCGGGAGCAGTACTTC
>-|TRBV11-2|TRBJ1-1|-
CASSLAIAGMGTEAFF
TGTGCCAGCAGCTTAGCGATCGCCGGGATGGGCACTGAAGCTTTCTTT
>-|TRBV7-8|TRBJ1-2|-
CASSWGDYGYTF
TGTGCCAGCAGCTGGGGGGACTATGGCTACACCTTC
>once|TRBV29-1|TRBJ1-1|TRBD1
CSVGTGLKGTEAFF
TGCAGCGTGGGGACAGGGCTTAAGGGCACTGAAGCTTTCTTT
>-|TRBV2|TRBJ1-2|-
CASSQDYGYTF
TGTGCCAGCTCGCAGGACTATGGCTACACCTTC
>once|TRBV6-1|TRBJ1-5|TRBD1
CASSEDRGSNQPQHF
TGTGCCAGCAGTGAAGACAGGGGGAGCAATCAGCCCCAGCATTTT
>-|TRBV11-2|TRBJ1-2|-
CASSLTGTYGYTF
TGTGCCAGCAGCTTAACAGGGACTTATGGCTACACCTTC
>-|TRBV5-1|TRBJ2-5|TRBD1
CASSPRTGENQETQYF
TGCGCCAGCAGCCCGAGGACAGGGGAAAACCAAGAGACCCAGTACTTC
>many|TRBV29-1|TRBJ2-1|-
CSHRGTSGLSNEQFF
TGCAGCCACAGGGGTACGAGCGGGCTTTCCAATGAGCAGTTCTTC
>-|TRBV30|TRBJ1-1|TRBD1
CAWIPGQAEAEAFF
TGTGCCTGGATCCCGGGACAGGCAGAAGCTGAAGCTTTCTTT
>few|TRBV27|TRBJ1-6|TRBD1
CASSLTGGFLSDSPLHF
TGTGCCAGCAGCTTGACAGGGGGCTTTTTATCGGATTCACCCCTCCACTTT
>-|TRBV24-1|TRBJ2-1|TRBD2
CATSGKSGTSALGDEQFF
TGTGCCACCAGTGGGAAATCCGGGACTAGTGCGCTTGGTGATGAGCAGTTCTTC
>few|TRBV7-6|TRBJ1-3|TRBD1
CASSLDRGPGNTIYF
TGTGCCAGCAGCCTCGACAGGGGGCCTGGAAACACCATATATTTT
>-|TRBV28|TRBJ1-5|TRBD1
CASSLRILGQGGQPQHF
TGTGCCAGCAGTTTAAGAATACTGGGACAGGGCGGGCAGCCCCAGCATTTT
>-|TRBV7-2|TRBJ1-2|-
CASSLSANYGYTF
TGTGCCAGCAGCTTAAGCGCTAACTATGGCTACACCTTC
>-|TRBV18|TRBJ1-1|TRBD1
CASSPVGGGEPDTEAFF
TGTGCCAGCTCACCAGTCGGAGGGGGCGAACCTGACACTGAAGCTTTCTTT
>-|TRBV7-3|TRBJ1-2|-
CASSQGGIGGYTF
TGTGCCAGCAGCCAAGGGGGGATAGGAGGCTACACCTTC
>once|TRBV3-1/TRBV3-2|TRBJ1-2|-
CASSRRGGAGLYGYTF
TGTGCCAGCAGCCGCCGTGGGGGGGCAGGGCTCTATGGCTACACCTTC
>-|TRBV6-5|TRBJ1-5|TRBD1
CASNKGQGINQPQHF
TGTGCCAGCAATAAGGGACAGGGGATCAATCAGCCCCAGCATTTT
>few|TRBV7-6|TRBJ2-2|-
CASSPSASNTGELFF
TGTGCCAGCAGCCCAAGCGCATCGAACACCGGGGAGCTGTTTTTT
>-|TRBV15|TRBJ2-7|TRBD2
CATSLSGGAYEQYF
TGTGCCACCAGCTTGAGCGGGGGGGCCTACGAGCAGTACTTC
>-|TRBV7-3|TRBJ2-3|-
CASSLTGPQDTQYF
TGTGCCAGCAGCTTAACGGGACCGCAAGATACGCAGTATTTT